These 29 T cell receptor beta chains were all obtained from the same sample, sequenced in a study of CD8 T cells in Susac syndrome. Random-hexamer reverse transcription was applied to about 0.45 to 1 ug RNA. TCRdb reprocessed the immunoSEQ multiplex PCR reads with MiXCR, giving one entry per CDR3 protein. The table includes roughly 140,000 distinct CDR3 sequences, 95% detected once. The sample comprised CD8+ T cells from PBMCs. These receptor sequences come from a human donor with multiple sclerosis.

The J gene is TRBJ2-5, the V gene TRBV9, with D perhaps TRBD2 (6 bases). Looked up from germline, CDR1 is SGDLS and CDR2 is YYNGEE. The CDR3 is 17 residues long. V was shortened by 4 bases and J by 4 bases, with 23 bases between the two germline ends. CDR3 sequence reads: CASSPTDGSYYGETQYF. The CDR3 DNA reads TGTGCCAGCAGCCCCACCGACGGGAGTTACTACGGAGAGACCCAGTACTTC.

CDR3 bases: TGTGCCAGCAGTTCTCGACAGGGGACCTATGGCTACACCTTC. Translated: CASSSRQGTYGYTF. The chain carries TRBV27 and TRBJ1-2, with 8 positions matching TRBD1. Germline CDR1 MNHEY, CDR2 SMNVEV (reference sequence). With V trimmed by 4 bases and J by 4 bases, 5 bases remained unmatched. This CDR3 is 14 amino acids long.

The chain couples TRBV2 to TRBJ2-7; D possibly corresponds to TRBD1 (6 bases). Germline CDR1 reads SNHLY; CDR2 reads FYNNEI. The CDR3 length is 14 residues. Trimming removed 2 bases at V and 4 bases at J, with 12 bases between. CDR3 coding DNA: TGTGCCAGCAGTGAATTGGGGGCGTCATACGAGCAGTACGTC. Its protein product is CASSELGASYEQYV.

J is TRBJ2-1 and V is TRBV19; D remains unclear. Trimming removed 9 bases at V and 8 bases at J, with 11 bases between. Germline CDR1 is LNHDA and CDR2 is SQIVND (reference sequence). This CDR3 contains 11 residues. Here the CDR3 reads CASQFSDEQFF. In DNA, the CDR3 is TGTGCCAGCCAATTTTCTGATGAGCAGTTCTTC.

The chain carries TRBV28 and TRBJ2-5, with D perhaps matching TRBD2 (7 bases). Per germline, CDR1 MDHEN and CDR2 SYDVKM. The CDR3 loop spans 15 amino acids. The ends were cut back, 5 bases at V and 0 bases at J, with 13 bases in the middle. For the CDR3, the DNA is TGTGCCAGCAGTCGGGGGGCCCCGTACCAAGAGACCCAGTACTTC. Protein product: CASSRGAPYQETQYF.

The genes are TRBV7-9 and TRBJ1-1; no clear D. The CDR3 loop spans 11 amino acids. The germline V and J ends were trimmed by 6 bases and 8 bases, with 10 bases remaining between them. Germline V gives CDR1 SEHNR, CDR2 FQNEAQ (reference sequence). DNA for the CDR3: TGTGCCAGCAGAAAATACATCGAAGCTTTCTTT. Translation: CASRKYIEAFF.

The rearrangement joins TRBV12-3 or TRBV12-4 to TRBJ2-2; no clear D. V lost 5 bases, J lost 7 bases, and 2 bases lay in between. The CDR3 extends over 10 amino acids. For the CDR3, the DNA is TGTGCCAGCAGTGGCGGGGAGCTGTTTTTT. Its translation is CASSGGELFF.

This clonotype occurred once. The chain's CDR3 is CSADRGDQETQYF. The CDR3 DNA reads TGCAGTGCTGACAGGGGCGATCAAGAGACCCAGTACTTC. V gene TRBV20-1 combines with J gene TRBJ2-5; 8 nucleotides match TRBD1. The CDR3 loop spans 13 amino acids. Germline loops: CDR1 DFQATT, CDR2 SNEGSKA (reference sequence). Trimming at V came to 5 bases and at J to 2 bases, leaving 4 bases not matched to a gene.

The sample holds one count of this clonotype. This rearrangement joins TRBV12-3 or TRBV12-4 to TRBJ2-7; D is ambiguous. V lost 6 bases and J lost 0, with 6 bases in between. The CDR3 runs 12 residues. The CDR3 DNA sequence: TGTGCCAGCAGCACTAACTCCTACGAGCAGTACTTC. It translates to CASSTNSYEQYF.

This clonotype was counted a single time. The chain carries TRBV6-5 and TRBJ2-3; TRBD1 matches 7 bases. The CDR3 has 16 amino acids. With V trimmed by 0 bases and J by 5 bases, 8 bases remained unmatched. CDR1 MNHEY and CDR2 SVGAGI come from the germline V gene. As DNA, the CDR3 is TGTGCCAGCAGTTACTCCCGGAGGCAGGGGGTAGATACGCAGTATTTT. Amino acid sequence: CASSYSRRQGVDTQYF.

The CDR3, as DNA: TGCAGTGCTAGAGATCACGGAGACAGGGACGAGCAGTACTTC. Translated, it gives CSARDHGDRDEQYF. The chain uses TRBV20-1 and TRBJ2-7; 7 nucleotides align to TRBD1. CDR3 size: 14 residues. J lost 5 bases, V lost 0 bases, and 7 bases had no gene match. Germline V gene data show CDR1 as DFQATT and CDR2 as SNEGSKA (reference sequence).

The V and J genes are TRBV6-5 and TRBJ1-5; D may be TRBD1 (5 bases). V lost 3 bases and J lost 4, with 7 bases in between. The CDR3 loop spans 13 amino acids. Germline V gene data show CDR1 as MNHEY and CDR2 as SVGAGI. The CDR3 spells CASSYGANQPQHF. CDR3 nucleotide sequence: TGTGCCAGCAGTTATGGGGCGAATCAGCCCCAGCATTTT.

The gene calls are TRBV4-1 and TRBJ2-3; 9 bases are a match to TRBD2. Germline-derived CDR1 and CDR2 are MGHRA and YSYEKL. Germline trimming cut 8 bases from V and 5 bases from J; bases unmatched to any gene: 8. This CDR3 contains 14 residues. The CDR3 bases are TGCGCCAGCGCGCGGGGGGGCGAGGAAGATACGCAGTATTTT. Translated, it gives CASARGGEEDTQYF.

This chain joins TRBV5-6 and TRBJ2-1; D unresolved. Trimming removed 1 base from V and 3 bases from J, with 5 bases in between. Germline lookup yields CDR1 SGHDT and CDR2 YYEEEE. This CDR3 region has 13 residues. Written as DNA, the CDR3 is TGTGCCAGCAGCTTGACACACTACAATGAGCAGTTCTTC. Its protein is CASSLTHYNEQFF.

The chain has TRBV3-1 and TRBJ1-1; D is undetermined. Trimming cost V 0 bases and J 0 bases, with 11 bases left between them. CDR3 length: 16 residues. Looked up from germline, CDR1 is LGHDT and CDR2 is YNNKEL (reference sequence). DNA of the CDR3: TGTGCCAGCAGCCAAGATAGGGAGGGAGTGAACACTGAAGCTTTCTTT. Its translation: CASSQDREGVNTEAFF. The full variable domain, completed using reference TRBV3-1 and TRBJ1-1, is DTAVSQTPKYLVTQMGNDKSIKCEQNLGHDTMYWYKQDSKKFLKIMFSYNNKELIINETVPNRFSPKSPDKAHLNLHINSLELGDSAVYFCASSQDREGVNTEAFFGQGTRLTVV.

V is TRBV11-2 and J is TRBJ2-7; tentatively, D is TRBD1 or TRBD2 (6 bases each). Germline V gives CDR1 SGHAT, CDR2 FQNNGV. The CDR3 is 15 residues long. V lost 0 bases and J lost 2, with 11 bases in between. CDR3 sequence reads: CASSLEARGAYEQYF. The CDR3 DNA follows: TGTGCCAGCAGCTTAGAGGCGAGGGGGGCCTACGAGCAGTACTTC.

The chain recombines TRBV23-1 with TRBJ2-7, with D hard to call. TRBV23-1 is labeled an ORF, and its function is uncertain. The CDR3 spans 14 residues. Deletions cut 0 bases from V and 1 base from J, with 7 bases between. This chain's CDR3 is CASSQSLRSYEQYV. The CDR3 DNA reads TGCGCCAGCAGTCAATCGCTCAGGTCCTACGAGCAGTACGTC.

The rearrangement links TRBV2 to TRBJ2-1; D remains ambiguous. Between the trimmed V and J ends, which lost 3 bases and 0 bases, there was a span of 6 bases. The CDR3 is 14 amino acids. Germline V gene data show CDR1 as SNHLY and CDR2 as FYNNEI. The CDR3 DNA sequence: TGTGCCAGCAGTGACGCCAACTCCTACAATGAGCAGTTCTTC. Amino acids: CASSDANSYNEQFF.

This clonotype was seen only once. CDR3 in amino acids: CSVTQVPEAFF. The CDR3 DNA is TGCAGCGTCACTCAAGTCCCTGAAGCTTTCTTT. This chain links TRBV29-1 with TRBJ1-1; unclear D gene. The ends were cut back, 6 bases at V and 6 bases at J, with 11 bases in the middle. This CDR3 has 11 residues. Germline CDR1 SQVTM, CDR2 ANQGSEA.

This clonotype was counted only a few times. The rearrangement joins TRBV12-3 or TRBV12-4 to TRBJ2-7; D call uncertain. This CDR3 region has 12 residues. V dropped 3 bases and J dropped 0 bases, with 3 bases sitting between them. CDR3 nucleotide sequence: TGTGCCAGCAGTTTCGGCTCCTACGAGCAGTACGTC. Protein sequence: CASSFGSYEQYV.

This clonotype was seen a single time. The J gene is TRBJ2-7, the V gene TRBV7-3; D may be TRBD1 (6 bases). The length of the CDR3 is 14 residues. CDR1 and CDR2 (germline): SGHTA, FQGTGA. Between the trimmed V and J ends, which lost 2 bases and 7 bases, there was a span of 15 bases. Written as DNA, the CDR3 is TGTGCCAGCAGCTTAGCAGGGGATCCGTGGGAGCAGTACGTC. Translation gives CASSLAGDPWEQYV.

The chain carries TRBV3-1 and TRBJ2-7; TRBD1 or TRBD2 may be the D gene (6 bases each). Looked up from germline, CDR1 is LGHDT and CDR2 is YNNKEL (reference sequence). The length of the CDR3 is 13 residues. The V end lost 4 bases, the J end lost 5 bases, and 12 bases lay between the germline ends. CDR3 in amino acids: CASSPKGGHEQYF. Written as DNA, the CDR3 is TGTGCCAGCAGCCCCAAGGGGGGCCACGAGCAGTACTTC.

The V call is TRBV7-2, the J call TRBJ1-6; D is unclear. V gave up 6 bases and J gave up 0 bases, with 12 bases separating them. The CDR3 totals 16 residues. Germline CDR1 reads SGHTA; CDR2 reads FQGNSA. The CDR3 bases are TGTGCCAGCAGACGAGACCGAACCTCCTATAATTCACCCCTCCACTTT. Its protein product is CASRRDRTSYNSPLHF.

J is TRBJ2-1 and V is TRBV3-1, with 9 bases identical to TRBD2. The V and J ends lost 8 bases and 0 bases, in that order; junction bases with no gene match: 14. The germline CDR1 and CDR2 sequences are LGHDT and YNNKEL (reference sequence). The CDR3 runs 18 residues. CDR3: CASGPGSGGQSSYNEQFF. The CDR3 DNA reads TGTGCCAGCGGGCCGGGTAGCGGGGGCCAGAGCTCCTACAATGAGCAGTTCTTC.

This clonotype appeared once. The chain's CDR3 is CASEDGNIQYF. CDR3 in DNA: TGTGCCAGCGAAGACGGAAACATTCAGTACTTC. The V call is TRBV7-9, the J call TRBJ2-4; D gene ambiguous. Germline-derived CDR1 and CDR2 are SEHNR and FQNEAQ (reference sequence). This CDR3 comprises 11 residues. V lost 8 bases, J lost 6 bases, and 8 bases lay in between. Supplemented by reference TRBV7-9 and TRBJ2-4, the full variable domain reads DTGVSQNPRHKITKRGQNVTFRCDPISEHNRLYWYRQTLGQGPEFLTYFQNEAQLEKSRLLSDRFSAERPKGSFSTLEIQRTEQGDSAMYLCASEDGNIQYFGAGTRLSVL.

The chain uses TRBV2 and TRBJ1-5; 7 nucleotides match TRBD1. CDR3 length: 14 residues. CDR1 SNHLY and CDR2 FYNNEI come from the germline V gene. Trimming cost V 8 bases and J 4 bases; bases outside gene matches: 8. CDR3 protein: CASGRQGWNQPQHF. CDR3 nucleotide sequence: TGTGCCAGCGGTCGACAGGGATGGAATCAGCCCCAGCATTTT.

CDR3 DNA sequence: TGTGCCAGCAGCCCCGACAGGACGAACACTGAAGCTTTCTTT. It specifies CASSPDRTNTEAFF. The chain couples TRBV7-9 to TRBJ1-1; tentatively, D is TRBD1 (6 bases). Looked up from germline, CDR1 is SEHNR and CDR2 is FQNEAQ (reference sequence). Between the trimmed V and J ends, which lost 5 bases and 1 base, there was a span of 11 bases. The CDR3 totals 14 residues. Full variable domain (outside the CDR3, taken from reference TRBV7-9 and TRBJ1-1): DTGVSQNPRHKITKRGQNVTFRCDPISEHNRLYWYRQTLGQGPEFLTYFQNEAQLEKSRLLSDRFSAERPKGSFSTLEIQRTEQGDSAMYLCASSPDRTNTEAFFGQGTRLTVV.

This clonotype was found once. The chain joins TRBV27 to TRBJ2-2, with D uncertain. This CDR3 has 15 residues. V dropped 0 bases and J dropped 6 bases, with 11 bases sitting between them. From germline, CDR1 is MNHEY and CDR2 SMNVEV (reference sequence). This CDR3 reads CASSLSGSTPGELFF. CDR3 bases: TGTGCCAGCAGTTTATCGGGTAGCACCCCCGGGGAGCTGTTTTTT.

CDR3 region: CSATSYGSLDEQYF. CDR3 nucleotide sequence: TGCAGTGCTACCTCGTACGGCAGTCTGGACGAGCAGTACTTC. The chain couples TRBV20-1 to TRBJ2-7; unclear D gene. CDR1 is DFQATT and CDR2 is SNEGSKA in the germline V gene (reference sequence). V was trimmed by 4 bases and J by 5 bases, leaving 18 bases between them. This CDR3 contains 14 residues.